This T cell receptor beta chain was observed in a study of post-analysis software for immune sequencing data. Study at large: Secondary progressive, relapsing-remitting and progressive-relapsing multiple sclerosis were among the included disease courses. Regarding the study as a whole: Five TRBV segments, TRBV5-6, TRBV5-1 and TRBV20-1 among them, were found more frequent in patients than controls. Samples made in the same batch grouped tightly together by F measure. Multiple sclerosis patients had significantly lower normalized Chao1 diversity than controls.

Germline V gives CDR1 ENHRY, CDR2 SYGVKD. This CDR3 has 15 amino acids. This clonotype was found a few times. The antigen is not known. Carried by the TCR beta cDNA libraries were unique molecular identifiers. Each CDR3 protein gets one entry after TCRdb re-called the PCR reads with MiXCR. The sample comprises hundreds of thousands of distinct CDR3 sequences, about 50% of which are singletons, and under 6% rests with the top ten. The sequenced material came from blood. The sequence came from a girl aged 5-17 years with multiple sclerosis. V and J are TRBV10-3 and TRBJ2-5, with a weak D call TRBD1 (5 bases). The end of the DNA fits TRBJ2-7 better, so the J call may be wrong. CDR3 sequence: CAISLTAPKAYEQYF. In DNA, the CDR3 is TGTGCCATCAGCTTGACAGCGCCTAAAGCCTACGAGCAGTACTTC.